This T cell receptor (beta chain) was recovered during a study of T cell responses to AZD1222 COVID-19 vaccine. The CDR3 length is 14 residues. Trimming pared 5 bases from V and 0 bases from J, leaving 8 bases between. Germline assignment: CDR1 ENHRY and CDR2 SYGVKD. Whole-study findings and limits: Once two AZD1222 doses were given, Spike-specific TCR breadth and depth went up. Spike-wide vaccine-associated CD4 TCRs dominated at 160-218 and 743-854.

Method: immunoSEQ multiplex PCR; TCRdb's copy keeps in-frame clones and lacks some. Among around 150,000 clones listed, 91% were seen once. This clone came up once. What it binds is unknown. Sequenced material: peripheral blood, taken on day 0 of AZD1222 vaccination. This TCR derives from an adult in good health. V is TRBV10-3 and J is TRBJ1-3, with D unclear. The CDR3 region is CAISTRGSGNTIYF. CDR3 coding DNA: TGTGCCATCAGTACCCGGGGCTCTGGAAACACCATATATTTT.